This TCR beta chain derives from a study of post-analysis software for immune sequencing data. Study-wide background: As for disease course, relapsing-remitting, secondary progressive and progressive-relapsing multiple sclerosis were all included. Study-level results: Controls' normalized Chao1 diversity significantly exceeded that of multiple sclerosis patients. By F measure, samples from a shared preparation batch strongly co-clustered.

Points on this clonotype: Antigen specificity is unknown.

Unique molecular identifiers had been added to the TCR beta cDNA libraries. T cells numbering about 0.85 to 10 million yielded cDNA molecules that totaled about 500,000. Each CDR3 protein gets one entry after TCRdb re-called the PCR reads with MiXCR. Of roughly 870,000 distinct CDR3 sequences in the sample, about 57% were seen once. The receptor's source is a girl aged 5-17 years with multiple sclerosis. Sequencing used blood.

The CDR3 bases are TGCAGTGCTAGTGACAGAGCTAACTATGGCTACACCTTC. It is translated as CSASDRANYGYTF. The V gene is TRBV20-1, the J gene TRBJ1-2; maybe TRBD1 (5 bases). The V end lost 3 bases, the J end lost 0 bases, and 8 bases lay between the germline ends. Germline CDR1 is DFQATT and CDR2 is SNEGSKA (reference sequence). This CDR3 contains 13 residues.